This TCR beta chain was identified in a study of blood T cell repertoires in COVID-19. This table comes from immunoSEQ multiplex PCR, and its TCRdb copy is limited to in-frame clones, with some not included. The sample lists about 45,000 clones, 80% to 90% occurring once. Germline V CDR1 and CDR2: SGDLS, YYNGEE. Trimming took 4 bases from V and 7 from J; bases not matched to a gene: 12. The CDR3 covers 15 residues. The clonotype comes from a human donor in a cohort sampled during active COVID-19. This sequence joins TRBV9 and TRBJ2-7, with TRBD2 matching 9 bases. The sequencing input was peripheral blood. The CDR3 DNA reads TGTGCCAGCAGCAAAGGTGGCGGGAGGGAAGGGGAGCAGTACTTC. Translation: CASSKGGGREGEQYF.